This TCR beta chain originates from a study of cytomegalovirus exposure and HLA in healthy donors. PCR primers comprised 60 Vbeta and 13 Jbeta primers. TCRdb's table, derived via immunoSEQ multiplex PCR, lists solely in-frame clones and lacks some. In the table there are roughly 200,000 clones, around three quarters of which are singletons. The TCR sequence derives from a man in his forties in good health and CMV-seronegative. The sequencing sample was made of PBMCs.

For the CDR3, the DNA is TGTGCCAGCAGGCCGAGGGCGCGGCTCTATGGCTACACCTTC. Encoded protein: CASRPRARLYGYTF. The chain combines TRBV2 with TRBJ1-2; no definite D call. Germline V gives CDR1 SNHLY, CDR2 FYNNEI. The CDR3 loop spans 14 amino acids. Trimming shortened V by 6 bases and J by 4 bases, and 15 bases separated the two germline ends.